Listed below are T cell receptor beta chains from one sample, sequenced in a study of beta chain features in type 1 diabetes. Libraries were prepared by immunoSEQ multiplex PCR; TCRdb keeps only in-frame clonotypes and omits some of them. The data contain around 280,000 clones, approximately 16% of them singletons. The specimen sequenced was naive CD4+ T cells from blood. The receptors here all came from a man between 18 and 29 years old with type 1 diabetes. The CDR3 runs from the conserved cysteine through the conserved F or W. A D gene is named only where the DNA matches it firmly. Clone size appears in some rows only: once, few, many, or a class for an expanded clone.

d_gene | j_gene | v_gene | abundance | CDR3nt | CDR3aa
. | TRBJ2-5 | TRBV9 | . | TGTGCCAGCAGCGTGGCGACAGGCGATCACGGGGAGACCCAGTACTTC | CASSVATGDHGETQYF
TRBD2 | TRBJ2-1 | TRBV2 | . | TGTGCCAGCACCGGACTAGCGGGAGTACATGAGCAGTTCTTC | CASTGLAGVHEQFF
TRBD1 | TRBJ2-2 | TRBV28 | . | TGTGCCATCCTAGACAGGGACACCGGGGAGCTGTTTTTT | CAILDRDTGELFF
TRBD2 | TRBJ2-1 | TRBV14 | few | TGTGCCAGCAGCCGACCCCCTGGACTAGGGCCGTTCTTC | CASSRPPGLGPFF
. | TRBJ1-6 | TRBV5-4 | . | TGTGCCAGCAGCGAGCAAAATTCACCCCTCCACTTT | CASSEQNSPLHF
TRBD1 | TRBJ1-1 | TRBV29-1 | . | TGCAGCGTTGCGGGACAGGGGTCATCGAACACTGAAGCTTTCTTT | CSVAGQGSSNTEAFF
TRBD2 | TRBJ2-7 | TRBV14 | few | TGTGCCAGCAGGCGAACGGCGGGGGGCTTTGGCGAGCAGTACTTC | CASRRTAGGFGEQYF
. | TRBJ2-3 | TRBV30 | . | TGTGCCTGGAGTAAGATCCTAGCAACAGATACGCAGTATTTT | CAWSKILATDTQYF
. | TRBJ1-2 | TRBV15 | . | TGTGCCACCAGCCCCCGGGTCTCCGATGGCTACACCTTC | CATSPRVSDGYTF
. | TRBJ1-1 | TRBV4-2 | few | TGTGCCAGCAGCCGCGGCACTGAAGCTTTCTTT | CASSRGTEAFF
TRBD1 | TRBJ2-3 | TRBV5-1 | . | TGCGCCAGCAGAGAGGGGGCTGAGCGAGATACGCAGTATTTT | CASREGAERDTQYF
. | TRBJ1-5 | TRBV29-1 | . | TGCAGCGTCTCCCGGGGTAGCAATCAGCCCCAGCATTTT | CSVSRGSNQPQHF
. | TRBJ2-7 | TRBV19 | few | TGTGCCAGTAGTATTCAGGGAAGCTCCTACGAGCAGTACTTC | CASSIQGSSYEQYF
. | TRBJ2-1 | TRBV4-1 | . | TGCGCCAGCTCGGACTTAACCCGCTCCTACAATGAGCAGTTCTTC | CASSDLTRSYNEQFF
. | TRBJ2-7 | TRBV29-1 | few | TGCAGCGTTGCGACCATAGCGAGAATCCACGAGCAGTACTTC | CSVATIARIHEQYF
. | TRBJ2-7 | TRBV30 | . | TGTGCCTGGAAATTTGGGCAGGGCCCATCCTACGAGCAGTACTTC | CAWKFGQGPSYEQYF
TRBD2 | TRBJ2-2 | TRBV19 | few | TGTGCCAGTAGTTCCGACGGACTAGCGGGAGGGCCCGGCGGGGAGCTGTTTTTT | CASSSDGLAGGPGGELFF
. | TRBJ1-2 | TRBV11-2 | once | TGTGCCAGCAGCTTCGGCAGCTACAGCTATGGCTACACCTTC | CASSFGSYSYGYTF
TRBD1 | TRBJ1-4 | TRBV14 | few | TGTGCCAGCAGCCAGCGATCGACAGGGGGAAGGGAAAAACTGTTTTTT | CASSQRSTGGREKLFF
TRBD2 | TRBJ2-4 | TRBV5-4 | . | TGTGCCAGCAGCTTGGAGCTAGCGGGGGGGGCAAACATTCAGTACTTC | CASSLELAGGANIQYF
TRBD2 | TRBJ2-3 | TRBV5-6 | . | TGTGCCAGCAGCTCTCTAGCGGGGGGGAGCACAGATACGCAGTATTTT | CASSSLAGGSTDTQYF
. | TRBJ2-7 | TRBV28 | few | TGTGCCAGCAGTTTACTTTCAGTAACCTACGAGCAGTACTTC | CASSLLSVTYEQYF
. | TRBJ1-1 | TRBV19 | few | TGTGCCAGTAGTGCATTGACAGTAAACACTGAAGCTTTCTTT | CASSALTVNTEAFF
. | TRBJ1-1 | TRBV28 | once | TGTGCCAGCAGTTTGGGGAGGCGGAACACTGAAGCTTTCTTT | CASSLGRRNTEAFF
TRBD2 | TRBJ2-1 | TRBV29-1 | few | TGCAGCGTTGAAGAAGGGACTAGCAAAATAGGTCGGCAGTTCTTC | CSVEEGTSKIGRQFF
TRBD1 | TRBJ2-7 | TRBV27 | few | TGTGCCAGCAGGGGACAGGGGGCCTCCTACGAGCAGTACTTC | CASRGQGASYEQYF
. | TRBJ2-5 | TRBV5-4 | few | TGTGCCAGCAGCTTGTTCCAGCGGCAAGAGACCCAGTACTTC | CASSLFQRQETQYF
. | TRBJ1-1 | TRBV19 | few | TGTGCCAGTACTTGGGGGCAGACCTCGGAGAACACTGAAGCTTTCTTT | CASTWGQTSENTEAFF
TRBD2 | TRBJ2-5 | TRBV4-1 | . | TGCGCCAGCAGCCAAGAGAGACCTAGTGGGGTAGCGGGGGGAGAGACCCAGTACTTC | CASSQERPSGVAGGETQYF
TRBD1 | TRBJ2-3 | TRBV30 | few | TGTGCCTGGAGTGTAGAGGGGGCGATCGCCGATACGCAGTATTTT | CAWSVEGAIADTQYF
. | TRBJ2-5 | TRBV11-2 | . | TGTGCCAGCAGTCTACGGACAAGGGAGACCCAGTACTTC | CASSLRTRETQYF
TRBD1 | TRBJ1-5 | TRBV6-6 | few | TGTGCCAGCAGTTACTCTAAGGCAGGGGGACAGCCCCAGCATTTT | CASSYSKAGGQPQHF
. | TRBJ2-3 | TRBV7-9 | few | TGTGCCAGCAAGGCCGGGTCCTCCACAGATACGCAGTATTTT | CASKAGSSTDTQYF
TRBD1 | TRBJ1-6 | TRBV28 | few | TGTGCCAGCGGCCTGGGACAGGATAATTCACCCCTCCACTTT | CASGLGQDNSPLHF
. | TRBJ1-1 | TRBV18 | few | TGTGCCAGCTCACCAGTGTCGAGAGGCACTGAAGCTTTCTTT | CASSPVSRGTEAFF
. | TRBJ2-5 | TRBV2 | few | TGTGCCAGCCGGCGGGGACAAGAGACCCAGTACTTC | CASRRGQETQYF
. | TRBJ2-7 | TRBV18 | . | TGTGCCAGCTCACCGCCGACAGTCTACGAGCAGTACTTC | CASSPPTVYEQYF
. | TRBJ1-1 | TRBV5-1 | . | TGCGCCAGCAGCCTGGACGGACAGAACACTGAAGCTTTCTTT | CASSLDGQNTEAFF
. | TRBJ1-1 | TRBV4-3 | . | TGCGCCAGCAGCCAATCCAGGGGTGAAGCTTTCTTT | CASSQSRGEAFF
. | TRBJ2-3 | TRBV6-5 | . | TGTGCCAGCAGGCGGGGGCTGACAGATACGCAGTATTTT | CASRRGLTDTQYF
. | TRBJ1-2 | TRBV6-5 | few | TGTGCCAGCAGCCCCCCACAGAGCACTGGCGGCTACACCTTC | CASSPPQSTGGYTF
. | TRBJ2-7 | TRBV5-1 | . | TGCGCCAGCAGCTTGGGTCCAGGGAACAACTACGAGCAGTACTTC | CASSLGPGNNYEQYF
TRBD2 | TRBJ2-2 | TRBV11-2 | . | TGTGCCATTTCGGGAGGTTACGGGGAGCTGTTTTTT | CAISGGYGELFF
TRBD1 | TRBJ2-7 | TRBV6-5 | . | TGTGCCAGCACTGGACAGGCCGGTCGCGAGCAGTACTTC | CASTGQAGREQYF
TRBD2 | TRBJ2-7 | TRBV5-1 | . | TGCGCCAGCAGCTTGGTCTTAGCGGGAGCCGAGCAGTACTTC | CASSLVLAGAEQYF
. | TRBJ2-5 | TRBV14 | . | TGTGCCAGCAGCCAAGTTTATATGGGGGGCCAAGAGACCCAGTACTTC | CASSQVYMGGQETQYF
TRBD1 | TRBJ2-2 | TRBV19 | . | TGTGCCAGTAATTCACGACAGGGGGCGAACACCGGGGAGCTGTTTTTT | CASNSRQGANTGELFF
TRBD1 | TRBJ2-1 | TRBV11-2 | . | TGTGCCAGCAGCTCGTGGGACAGGGGAAGCGAGCAGTTCTTC | CASSSWDRGSEQFF
TRBD1 | TRBJ1-4 | TRBV29-1 | . | TGCAGCGTTGGATTAGGACAGGGATCTAATGAAAAACTGTTTTTT | CSVGLGQGSNEKLFF
. | TRBJ2-5 | TRBV7-2 | few | TGTGCCAGCAGCTTAAGGACTGGCAAACAAGAGACCCAGTACTTC | CASSLRTGKQETQYF